This T cell receptor (beta chain) is drawn from a study of T cell repertoires in cytomegalovirus infection. V trimming: 6 bases; J trimming: 6 bases; junction bases outside the gene matches: 8. This CDR3 region has 14 residues. Regarding this clonotype: The antigen remains unidentified.

TCRdb re-analysed the reads in MiXCR, keeping a single row per CDR3 protein. The table has 100,000 to 120,000 distinct CDR3 sequences, about 33% seen once. The TCR comes from a human donor in good health (CMV status not recorded). Some clones in this sample may be carry-over from other donors' samples. Sample: CD8+ T cells from cultured PBMCs, taken from culture after CMV antigen stimulation. The chain couples TRBV12-3 or TRBV12-4 to TRBJ1-2, with 9 bases aligning to TRBD1. The DNA for the CDR3 is TGTGCCAGCAGCCTCGGACAGGGGCGCGATGGCTACACCTTC. Translating gives CASSLGQGRDGYTF.